The 27 T cell receptor beta chains in this list originate from one sample, sequenced in a study of cytomegalovirus exposure and HLA in healthy donors (dated by TCRdb to about 2017). Library preparation used the immunoSEQ multiplex PCR assay. For the multiplex PCR, a mixture combining 60 forward primers for TCR Vbeta segments and 13 reverse primers for TCR Jbeta segments was used. In TCRdb, the immuneACCESS table is reduced to in-frame sequences with V and J assigned. These tables do not hold every clone; where another copy was compared, an unresolved V gene accounts for under half, and the others remain unexplained. The sample table contains about 130,000 clones; only one count was recorded for about 73% of them. The ten biggest clones cover roughly 3% of the sample. Sequencing was carried out using PBMCs. Receptor source: a human donor in good health.

This clone has more than one count but fewer than ten. This chain connects TRBV7-3 to TRBJ1-1; D is unresolved. Per the germline V gene, CDR1 is SGHTA and CDR2 is FQGTGA. The V gene lost 4 bases and the J gene lost 1 base, with 13 bases spanning the gap. This CDR3 has 15 amino acids. The CDR3 coding sequence is TGTGCCAGCAGCTCGTCCAGGCTGCCGAACACTGAAGCTTTCTTT. It is translated as CASSSSRLPNTEAFF.

CDR3 coding DNA: TGCGCCAGCAGCGCCAGACTAGCGGGGACGGGGGAGCTGTTTTTT. This codes for CASSARLAGTGELFF. The chain recombines TRBV5-1 with TRBJ2-2; 11 positions match TRBD2. V dropped 4 bases and J dropped 8; count of bases not matched to a gene: 7. Germline CDR1 and CDR2: SGHRS and YFSETQ. The CDR3 consists of 15 residues.

This clone occurred a few times. The V and J genes are TRBV9 and TRBJ1-2; D gene ambiguous. Between the trimmed V and J ends, which lost 0 bases and 2 bases, there was a span of 23 bases. Germline values: CDR1 SGDLS, CDR2 YYNGEE. The CDR3 has 19 residues. CDR3: CASSVVNVHSPKVNYGYTF. CDR3 bases: TGTGCCAGCAGCGTAGTGAATGTGCATTCACCTAAAGTAAACTATGGCTACACCTTC.

A word on this clone: One junction end does not reproduce the germline sequence, and a read error may be involved. J is TRBJ1-4 and V is TRBV6-1, with D possibly matching TRBD1 (6 bases). CDR3 length: 11 residues. Germline values: CDR1 MNHNS, CDR2 SASEGT. The CDR3 region is CASRDSENLFF. The DNA for the CDR3 is TGTGCCAGCAGGGACAGTGAAAACCTGTTTTTT.

The chain recombines TRBV28 with TRBJ2-1; D unclear. The V end lost 4 bases, the J end lost 8 bases, and 6 bases lay between the germline ends. The CDR3 contains 11 residues. CDR1 MDHEN and CDR2 SYDVKM come from the germline V gene. CDR3 in amino acids: CASSSVHEQFF. In DNA, the CDR3 is TGTGCCAGCAGTTCGGTACATGAGCAGTTCTTC.

This clone was counted only a few times. CDR3 nucleotides: TGTGCCAGCAGCGTAGAACTAGCGGGGGAGAATCGAGCAGATACGCAGTATTTT. Translating gives CASSVELAGENRADTQYF. The chain uses TRBV9 and TRBJ2-3, with 11 bases fitting TRBD2. Unmatched junction bases numbered 10, after V lost 0 bases and J lost 4 bases. Germline assignment: CDR1 SGDLS and CDR2 YYNGEE. The length of the CDR3 is 18 residues. Complete variable domain (other parts from reference TRBV9 and TRBJ2-3): DSGVTQTPKHLITATGQRVTLRCSPRSGDLSVYWYQQSLDQGLQFLIQYYNGEERAKGNILERFSAQQFPDLHSELNLSSLELGDSALYFCASSVELAGENRADTQYFGPGTRLTVL.

The chain joins TRBV7-2 to TRBJ2-4; a possible D gene is TRBD1 (5 bases). The germline V gene encodes CDR1 SGHTA and CDR2 FQGNSA. The CDR3 runs to 18 residues. Trimming stripped 4 bases from V and 0 bases from J, with 19 bases between. CDR3 sequence: CASSSQASDTLAKNIQYF. As DNA, the CDR3 is TGTGCCAGCAGCTCGCAGGCCTCGGACACCCTAGCCAAAAACATTCAGTACTTC.

The J gene is TRBJ2-5, the V gene TRBV7-2, with D uncertain. V was shortened by 1 base and J by 3 bases, with 12 bases between the two germline ends. The length of the CDR3 is 15 residues. The germline V gene has CDR1 SGHTA and CDR2 FQGNSA. Here the CDR3 DNA reads TGTGCCAGCAGCTTAGATGGCAGGCCGGAAGAGACCCAGTACTTC. The encoded protein is CASSLDGRPEETQYF.

The chain links TRBV2 to TRBJ1-1; 7 nucleotides agree with TRBD1. This CDR3 comprises 13 residues. Germline-derived CDR1 and CDR2 are SNHLY and FYNNEI. Trimming took 6 bases from V and 2 from J; bases not matched to a gene: 3. The CDR3 DNA follows: TGTGCCAGCAGCCGGACAGGAAACACTGAAGCTTTCTTT. It codes for CASSRTGNTEAFF.

The chain has TRBV7-2 and TRBJ1-1, with unresolved D. CDR3 length: 15 amino acids. The V end lost 5 bases, the J end lost 4 bases, and 17 bases lay between the germline ends. CDR1 is SGHTA, CDR2 FQGNSA, per germline. CDR3 sequence reads: CASSPIPRGTTEAFF. CDR3 coding DNA: TGTGCCAGCAGCCCTATTCCGAGAGGAACCACTGAAGCTTTCTTT.

The chain recombines TRBV9 with TRBJ2-7; 7 bases match TRBD1. The CDR3 runs 14 residues. Germline loops: CDR1 SGDLS, CDR2 YYNGEE. The V and J ends lost 4 bases and 3 bases, in that order; junction bases with no gene match: 7. The CDR3 DNA follows: TGTGCCAGCAGCCCCACAGGGGAGAGCTACGAGCAGTACTTC. It is translated as CASSPTGESYEQYF.

The chain is built from TRBV7-2 and TRBJ1-1; perhaps TRBD1 as D (6 bases). With 1 base removed from V and 4 bases from J, the gap between germline ends came to 25 bases. This CDR3 contains 19 residues. The germline gives CDR1 SGHTA, CDR2 FQGNSA. The CDR3 loop is CASSLEGPGRGMLATEAFF. CDR3 bases: TGTGCCAGCAGCTTAGAGGGCCCGGGCAGGGGAATGCTGGCCACTGAAGCTTTCTTT. Combining the CDR3 with reference TRBV7-2 and TRBJ1-1 gives the whole variable domain GAGVSQSPSNKVTEKGKDVELRCDPISGHTALYWYRQSLGQGLEFLIYFQGNSAPDKSGLPSDRFSAERTGGSVSTLTIQRTQQEDSAVYLCASSLEGPGRGMLATEAFFGQGTRLTVV.

This clone was seen just once. This chain joins TRBV11-2 and TRBJ1-1, with 8 bases matching TRBD1. The germline CDR1 and CDR2 sequences are SGHAT and FQNNGV. This CDR3 has 17 residues. The V segment lost 4 bases and the J segment 1 base; nucleotides outside the gene matches: 11. This chain's CDR3 is CASSSWVGTGENTEAFF. The CDR3 nucleotides are TGTGCCAGCAGCTCTTGGGTCGGGACAGGAGAGAACACTGAAGCTTTCTTT.

The chain is built from TRBV5-6 and TRBJ2-2; TRBD1 aligns across 9 bases. The germline V gene encodes CDR1 SGHDT and CDR2 YYEEEE. The V gene end was trimmed by 5 bases and the J gene end by 0 bases; junction bases not matched to a gene: 5. CDR3 length: 16 amino acids. The CDR3 DNA sequence: TGTGCCAGCAGTCTGCGGACAGGGGCGAACACCGGGGAGCTGTTTTTT. Encoded protein: CASSLRTGANTGELFF.

This clone was counted a single time. CDR3 sequence (DNA): TGTGCCAGTAGTATAGTTTCCGGGGGGCAATCTGGGGCCAACGTCCTGACTTTC. Translation: CASSIVSGGQSGANVLTF. This chain joins TRBV19 and TRBJ2-6, with D perhaps matching TRBD2 (7 bases). The CDR3 runs 18 residues. Germline V gives CDR1 LNHDA, CDR2 SQIVND (reference sequence). V shed 1 base and J shed 1 base, with 14 bases lying between them.

The chain recombines TRBV21-1 with TRBJ2-7; the listed D gene, TRBD1, was not tested against the DNA. TRBV21-1 is described as a pseudogene. The CDR3 covers 15 residues. The CDR3 sequence: CASSNGSPVSYEQYF. DNA for the CDR3: TGTGCCAGCAGCAATGGCAGTCCCGTGTCCTACGAGCAGTACTTC.

The chain carries TRBV28 and TRBJ2-1; 10 nucleotides align to TRBD2. CDR1 and CDR2 (germline): MDHEN, SYDVKM. J was trimmed by 8 bases and V by 7 bases; bases with no gene match: 5. The CDR3 extends over 13 amino acids. The CDR3 spells CASTSGRGYEQFF. In DNA form, the CDR3 reads TGTGCCAGCACTAGCGGGAGAGGCTATGAGCAGTTCTTC.

The V and J genes are TRBV11-1 and TRBJ2-7; 10 nucleotides agree with TRBD1. This CDR3 is 15 amino acids long. Germline CDR1 is SGHAT and CDR2 is FQDESV (reference sequence). After removal of 6 bases from V and 4 bases from J, the junction contained 9 bases not matched to a gene. The CDR3: CASSAVGTGEYEQYF. The CDR3 DNA is TGTGCCAGCAGTGCTGTTGGGACAGGGGAGTACGAGCAGTACTTC.

The J gene is TRBJ2-2, the V gene TRBV7-2; a weak D match, TRBD2 (6 bases). Germline CDR1 is SGHTA and CDR2 is FQGNSA. This CDR3 is built from 16 residues. Trimming removed 1 base at V and 8 bases at J, with 17 bases between. CDR3 in amino acids: CASSLDPRVGRGELFF. The CDR3 nucleotides are TGTGCCAGCAGCTTAGATCCCAGGGTAGGGAGGGGGGAGCTGTTTTTT.

The V call is TRBV19, the J call TRBJ1-1, with 7 bases lining up with TRBD1. Germline values: CDR1 LNHDA, CDR2 SQIVND (reference sequence). This CDR3 region has 15 residues. V dropped 5 bases and J dropped 1; count of bases not matched to a gene: 7. This CDR3 reads CASSGTDRPNTEAFF. Written as DNA, the CDR3 is TGTGCCAGTAGTGGGACAGACCGACCGAACACTGAAGCTTTCTTT.

The chain has TRBV4-1 and TRBJ1-2; 11 bases match TRBD1. Unmatched junction bases numbered 9, after V lost 1 base and J lost 5 bases. Germline CDR1 reads MGHRA; CDR2 reads YSYEKL. The CDR3 covers 17 residues. The CDR3, as DNA: TGCGCCAGCAGCCAAGCCCCGGGACAGGGGGAGGAGTATGGCTACACCTTC. Translation: CASSQAPGQGEEYGYTF.

The chain employs TRBV28 and TRBJ1-5, with no clear D. V lost 5 bases to trimming and J lost 3 bases, with 8 bases between them. The CDR3 length is 13 residues. Germline assignment: CDR1 MDHEN and CDR2 SYDVKM. The chain's CDR3 is CASSPPPNQPQHF. DNA for the CDR3: TGTGCCAGCAGTCCCCCTCCCAATCAGCCCCAGCATTTT.

The chain combines TRBV6-1 with TRBJ1-5; D ambiguous. Germline CDR1 and CDR2: MNHNS and SASEGT. V lost 5 bases and J 0 bases, leaving 8 bases between the germline ends. CDR3 length: 14 amino acids. CDR3 DNA: TGTGCCAGCAGTCCCCAGAATAGCAATCAGCCCCAGCATTTT. It is translated as CASSPQNSNQPQHF.

The chain uses TRBV6-1 and TRBJ2-1; 7 nucleotides agree with TRBD2. The CDR3 is 16 amino acids. CDR1 MNHNS and CDR2 SASEGT come from the germline V gene. Losses at the gene ends were 0 bases for V and 6 bases for J; bases not matched to a gene: 8. CDR3 DNA sequence: TGTGCCAGCAGTGAAGCAAGGGAGGGTTTTCTCAATGAGCAGTTCTTC. It codes for CASSEAREGFLNEQFF.

This clone came up once. The chain joins TRBV30 to TRBJ2-5; 8 nucleotides match TRBD2. The germline CDR1 and CDR2 sequences are GTSNPN and SVGIG (reference sequence). Trimming removed 3 bases from V and 4 bases from J; junction bases left unmatched: 10. CDR3 length: 15 amino acids. This CDR3 reads CAWSALTGGGETQYF. The CDR3 DNA sequence: TGTGCCTGGAGCGCTTTAACGGGAGGGGGAGAGACCCAGTACTTC. Based on the CDR3 plus reference TRBV30 and TRBJ2-5, the full variable domain is SQTIHQWPATLVQPVGSPLSLECTVEGTSNPNLYWYRQAAGRGLQLLFYSVGIGQISSEVPQNLSASRPQDRQFILSSKKLLLSDSGFYLCAWSALTGGGETQYFGPGTRLLVL.

V usage is TRBV7-9 and J usage is TRBJ1-4; D is undetermined. CDR3 length: 15 residues. Germline V gives CDR1 SEHNR, CDR2 FQNEAQ (reference sequence). Trimming took 6 bases from V and 2 from J, leaving 13 bases between them. CDR3 coding DNA: TGTGCCAGCAGGAGTTCGTACAGTACTAATGAAAAACTGTTTTTT. Protein product: CASRSSYSTNEKLFF.

The chain joins TRBV9 to TRBJ1-4, with TRBD1 identical over 7 bases. Unmatched junction bases numbered 7, after V lost 4 bases and J lost 10 bases. CDR1 and CDR2 from the germline V gene are SGDLS and YYNGEE. The length of the CDR3 is 13 residues. CDR3 region: CASSRTGEGKLFF. The DNA of the CDR3 is TGTGCCAGCAGCCGTACAGGGGAAGGAAAACTGTTTTTT.